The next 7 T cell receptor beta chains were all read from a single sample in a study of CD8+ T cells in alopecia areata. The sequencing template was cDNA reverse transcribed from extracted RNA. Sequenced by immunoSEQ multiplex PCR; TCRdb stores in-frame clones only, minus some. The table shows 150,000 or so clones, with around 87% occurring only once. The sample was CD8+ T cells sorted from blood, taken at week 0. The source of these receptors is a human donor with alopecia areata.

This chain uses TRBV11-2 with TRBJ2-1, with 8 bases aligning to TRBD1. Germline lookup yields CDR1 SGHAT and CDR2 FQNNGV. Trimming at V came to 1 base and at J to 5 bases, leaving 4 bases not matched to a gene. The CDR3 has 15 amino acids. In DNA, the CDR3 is TGTGCCAGCAGCTTAGCATCGGGACAGGACAATGAGCAGTTCTTC. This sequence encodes CASSLASGQDNEQFF.

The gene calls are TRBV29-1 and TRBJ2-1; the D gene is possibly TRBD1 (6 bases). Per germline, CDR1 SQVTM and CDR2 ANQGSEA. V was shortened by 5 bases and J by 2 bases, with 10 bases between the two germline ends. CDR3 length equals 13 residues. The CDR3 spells CSVTGTTYNEQFF. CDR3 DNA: TGCAGCGTTACCGGGACAACCTACAATGAGCAGTTCTTC.

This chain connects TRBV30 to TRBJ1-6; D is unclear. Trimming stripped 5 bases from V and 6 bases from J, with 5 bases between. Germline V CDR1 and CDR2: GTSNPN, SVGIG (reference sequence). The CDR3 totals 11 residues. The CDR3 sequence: CAWGINSPLHF. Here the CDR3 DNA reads TGTGCCTGGGGGATTAATTCACCCCTCCACTTT.

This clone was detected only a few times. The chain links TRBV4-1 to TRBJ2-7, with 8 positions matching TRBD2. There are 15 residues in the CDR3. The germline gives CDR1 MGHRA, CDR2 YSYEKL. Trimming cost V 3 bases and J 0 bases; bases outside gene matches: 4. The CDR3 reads CASSQGSGNSYEQYF. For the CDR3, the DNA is TGCGCCAGCAGCCAGGGTAGCGGGAACTCCTACGAGCAGTACTTC.

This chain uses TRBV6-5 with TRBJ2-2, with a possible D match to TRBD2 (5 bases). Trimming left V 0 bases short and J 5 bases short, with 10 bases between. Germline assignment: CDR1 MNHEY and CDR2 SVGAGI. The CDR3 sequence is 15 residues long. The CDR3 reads CASSYSLGGTGELFF. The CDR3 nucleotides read TGTGCCAGCAGTTACTCCCTGGGCGGGACCGGGGAGCTGTTTTTT.

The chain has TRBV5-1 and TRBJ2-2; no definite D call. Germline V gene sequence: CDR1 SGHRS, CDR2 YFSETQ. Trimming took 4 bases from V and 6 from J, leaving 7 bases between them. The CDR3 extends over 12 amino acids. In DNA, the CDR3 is TGCGCCAGCAGCCCCGGGTCCGGGGAGCTGTTTTTT. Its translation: CASSPGSGELFF.

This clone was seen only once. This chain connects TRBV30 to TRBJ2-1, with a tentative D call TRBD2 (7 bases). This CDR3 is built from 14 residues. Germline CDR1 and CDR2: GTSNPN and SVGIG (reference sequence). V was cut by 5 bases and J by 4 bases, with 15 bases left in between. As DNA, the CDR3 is TGTGCCTGGGAAGGGGGGGTACCTTACAATGAGCAGTTCTTC. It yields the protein CAWEGGVPYNEQFF.